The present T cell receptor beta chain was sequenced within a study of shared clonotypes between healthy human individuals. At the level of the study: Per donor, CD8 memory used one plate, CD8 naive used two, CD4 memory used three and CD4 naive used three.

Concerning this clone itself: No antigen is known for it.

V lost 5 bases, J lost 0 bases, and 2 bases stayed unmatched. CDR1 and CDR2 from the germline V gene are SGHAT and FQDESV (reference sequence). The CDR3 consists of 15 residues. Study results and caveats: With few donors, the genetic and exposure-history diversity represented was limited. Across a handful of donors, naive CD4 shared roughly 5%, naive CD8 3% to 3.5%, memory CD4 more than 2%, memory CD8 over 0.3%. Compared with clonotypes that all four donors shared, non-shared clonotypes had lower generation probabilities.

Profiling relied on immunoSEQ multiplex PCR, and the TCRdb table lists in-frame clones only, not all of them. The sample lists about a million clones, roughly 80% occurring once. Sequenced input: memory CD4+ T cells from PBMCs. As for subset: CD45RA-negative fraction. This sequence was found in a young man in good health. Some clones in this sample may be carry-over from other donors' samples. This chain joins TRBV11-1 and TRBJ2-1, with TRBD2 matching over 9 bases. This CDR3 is CASSLSGGSYNEQFF. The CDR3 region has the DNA TGTGCCAGCAGCCTTAGCGGGGGCTCCTACAATGAGCAGTTCTTC.